In its sample, the clone carrying this T cell receptor beta chain was seen many times. Its antigen is undetermined. Amplification of TCR beta CDR3 regions was performed using RNA transcripts as template. In the first-round RT-PCR of the TCR CDR3, the HTBI primer set was used. TCRdb analysed the multiplex PCR reads with MiXCR anew, one entry per CDR3 protein. The top ten hold roughly 25% of the sample, which has around 300,000 distinct CDR3 sequences, roughly 13% seen once. Clinical symptoms, serum thyroxine and TRAb, thyroid ultrasound and orbital computed tomography together formed the diagnostic basis. The entry originates in a study of T cells in Graves' hyperthyroidism and ophthalmopathy. Notes on the study in general: The model identified upcoming ophthalmopathy a median approximately six months ahead of onset. In the analysis, a 13 V-J model separated ophthalmopathy from stable hyperthyroidism. Most clonotypes that expanded in the thyroid above 0.001 also showed up in blood.

The CDR3 consists of 15 residues. The V end was cut by 0 bases, the J end by 1 base, with 12 bases between. CDR1 is DFQATT and CDR2 is SNEGSKA in the germline V gene (reference sequence). J is TRBJ1-1 and V is TRBV20-1, with D perhaps matching TRBD1 (5 bases). The sequence was collected from a woman in her twenties or thirties with Graves' hyperthyroidism. What was sequenced was blood. CDR3 DNA: TGCAGTGCTAGAGACCCCTTCCAGGGGAACACTGAAGCTTTCTTT. Translation: CSARDPFQGNTEAFF.